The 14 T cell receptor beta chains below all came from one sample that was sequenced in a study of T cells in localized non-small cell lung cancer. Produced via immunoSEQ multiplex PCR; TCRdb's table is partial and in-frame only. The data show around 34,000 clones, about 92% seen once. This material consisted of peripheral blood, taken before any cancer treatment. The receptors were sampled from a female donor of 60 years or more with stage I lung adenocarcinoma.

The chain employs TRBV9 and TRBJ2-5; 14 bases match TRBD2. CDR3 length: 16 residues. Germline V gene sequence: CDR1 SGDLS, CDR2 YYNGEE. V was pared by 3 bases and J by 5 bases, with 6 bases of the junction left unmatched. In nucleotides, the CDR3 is TGTGCCAGCAGCGCGACTAGCGGGGGGGCCTGGGAGACCCAGTACTTC. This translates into CASSATSGGAWETQYF.

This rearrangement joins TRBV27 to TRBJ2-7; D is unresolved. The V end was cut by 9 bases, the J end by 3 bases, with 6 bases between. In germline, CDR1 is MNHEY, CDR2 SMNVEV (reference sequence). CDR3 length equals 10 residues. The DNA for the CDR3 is TGTGCCAGTGGGGACTACGAGCAGTACTTC. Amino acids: CASGDYEQYF.

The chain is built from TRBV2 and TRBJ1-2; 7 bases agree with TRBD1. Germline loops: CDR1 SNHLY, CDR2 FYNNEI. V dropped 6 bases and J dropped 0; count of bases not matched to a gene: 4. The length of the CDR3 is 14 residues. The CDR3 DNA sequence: TGTGCCAGCAGCGTGGGACAGACTAACTATGGCTACACCTTC. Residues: CASSVGQTNYGYTF.

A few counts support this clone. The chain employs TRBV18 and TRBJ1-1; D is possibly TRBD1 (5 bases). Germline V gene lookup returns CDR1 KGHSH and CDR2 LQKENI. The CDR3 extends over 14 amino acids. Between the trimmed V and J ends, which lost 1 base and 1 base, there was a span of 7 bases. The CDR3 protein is CASSPQDKNTEAFF. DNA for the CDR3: TGTGCCAGCTCACCACAGGACAAGAACACTGAAGCTTTCTTT.

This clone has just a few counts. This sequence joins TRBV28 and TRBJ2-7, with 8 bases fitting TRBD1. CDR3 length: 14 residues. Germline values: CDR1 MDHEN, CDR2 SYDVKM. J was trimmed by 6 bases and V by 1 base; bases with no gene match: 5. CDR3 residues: CASSLSQGASEQYF. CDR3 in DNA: TGTGCCAGCAGTTTATCGCAGGGGGCAAGCGAGCAGTACTTC.

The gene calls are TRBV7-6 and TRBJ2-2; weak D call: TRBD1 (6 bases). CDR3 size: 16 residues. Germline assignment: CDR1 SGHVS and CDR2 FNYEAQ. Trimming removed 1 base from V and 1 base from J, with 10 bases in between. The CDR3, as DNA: TGTGCCAGCAGCTTAGAGACAGGCGGGAACACCGGGGAGCTGTTTTTT. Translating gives CASSLETGGNTGELFF.

CDR3 region: CASGPGHTSGANVLTF. CDR3 DNA: TGTGCCAGCGGTCCGGGACACACATCTGGGGCCAACGTCCTGACTTTC. This rearrangement joins TRBV6-4 to TRBJ2-6; a possible D gene is TRBD1 (6 bases). V gave up 8 bases and J gave up 1 base, with 15 bases separating them. Looked up from germline, CDR1 is MRHNA and CDR2 is SNTAGT. The CDR3 spans 16 residues.

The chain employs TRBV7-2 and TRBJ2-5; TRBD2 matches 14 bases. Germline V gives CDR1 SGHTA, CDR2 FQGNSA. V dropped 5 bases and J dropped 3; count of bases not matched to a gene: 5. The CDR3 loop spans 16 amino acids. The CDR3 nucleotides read TGTGCCAGCAGCCAAGGGGGACTAGCGGGGGAAGAGACCCAGTACTTC. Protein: CASSQGGLAGEETQYF.

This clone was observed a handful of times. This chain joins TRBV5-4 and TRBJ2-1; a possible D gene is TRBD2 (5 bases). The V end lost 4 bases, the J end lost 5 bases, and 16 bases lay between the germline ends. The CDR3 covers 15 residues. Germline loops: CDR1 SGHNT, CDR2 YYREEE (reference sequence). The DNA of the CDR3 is TGTGCCAGCAGCCCACCGGCGGGTTCAAACAATGAGCAGTTCTTC. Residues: CASSPPAGSNNEQFF. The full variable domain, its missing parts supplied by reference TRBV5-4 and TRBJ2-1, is ETGVTQSPTHLIKTRGQQVTLRCSSQSGHNTVSWYQQALGQGPQFIFQYYREEENGRGNFPPRFSGLQFPNYSSELNVNALELDDSALYLCASSPPAGSNNEQFFGPGTRLTVL.

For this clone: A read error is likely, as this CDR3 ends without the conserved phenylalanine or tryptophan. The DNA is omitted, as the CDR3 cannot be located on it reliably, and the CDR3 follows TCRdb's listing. The CDR3 sequence is CAWRVRDRGPPFL. V is TRBV30 and J is TRBJ1-2; the table names TRBD1, a call not compared with the DNA. From its first to its last residue, the CDR3 has 13 amino acids. Germline CDR1 GTSNPN, CDR2 SVGIG (reference sequence).

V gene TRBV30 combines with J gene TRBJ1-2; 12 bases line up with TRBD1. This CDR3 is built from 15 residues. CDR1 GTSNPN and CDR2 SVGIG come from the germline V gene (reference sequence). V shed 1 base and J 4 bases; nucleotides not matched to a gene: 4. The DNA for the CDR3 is TGTGCCTGGAGTGAGAGGGACAGGGGGCCCTATGGCTACACCTTC. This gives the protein CAWSERDRGPYGYTF. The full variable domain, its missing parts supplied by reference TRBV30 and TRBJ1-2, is SQTIHQWPATLVQPVGSPLSLECTVEGTSNPNLYWYRQAAGRGLQLLFYSVGIGQISSEVPQNLSASRPQDRQFILSSKKLLLSDSGFYLCAWSERDRGPYGYTFGSGTRLTVV.

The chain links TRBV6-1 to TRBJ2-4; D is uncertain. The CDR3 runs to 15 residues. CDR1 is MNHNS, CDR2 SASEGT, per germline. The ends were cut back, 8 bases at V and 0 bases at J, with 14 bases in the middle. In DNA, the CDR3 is TGTGCCAGCCTGACCACTGAACTAGCCAAAAACATTCAGTACTTC. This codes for CASLTTELAKNIQYF.

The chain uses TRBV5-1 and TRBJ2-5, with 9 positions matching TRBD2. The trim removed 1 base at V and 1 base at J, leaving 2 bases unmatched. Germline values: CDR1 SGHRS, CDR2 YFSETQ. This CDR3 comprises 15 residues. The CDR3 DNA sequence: TGCGCCAGCAGCTTGTCTAGCGGGGTCCAAGAGACCCAGTACTTC. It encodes CASSLSSGVQETQYF. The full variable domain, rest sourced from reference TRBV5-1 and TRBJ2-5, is KAGVTQTPRYLIKTRGQQVTLSCSPISGHRSVSWYQQTPGQGLQFLFEYFSETQRNKGNFPGRFSGRQFSNSRSEMNVSTLELGDSALYLCASSLSSGVQETQYFGPGTRLLVL.

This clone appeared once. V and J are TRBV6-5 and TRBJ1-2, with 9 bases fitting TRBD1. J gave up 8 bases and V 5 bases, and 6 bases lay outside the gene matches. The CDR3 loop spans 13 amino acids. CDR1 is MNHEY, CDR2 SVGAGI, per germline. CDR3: CASSMGQGGGYTF. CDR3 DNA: TGTGCCAGCAGTATGGGACAGGGTGGGGGCTACACCTTC.